The sequence of this TCR beta chain was determined in a study of T cells after yellow fever vaccination. Many counts were recorded for this clonotype. Trimming at V came to 4 bases and at J to 7 bases, leaving 9 bases not matched to a gene. CDR1 is SEHNR and CDR2 is FQNEAQ in the germline V gene (reference sequence). The CDR3 extends over 15 amino acids. TCRdb used MiXCR to reprocess the 5' RACE reads, holding one entry per CDR3 protein. Of over 250,000 distinct CDR3 sequences listed, over 4% are singletons. The receptor comes from a man between 18 and 35 years old who received the YFV17D yellow fever vaccine. The sample in question was PBMCs, obtained 5 days after the yellow fever booster vaccination. The chain couples TRBV7-9 to TRBJ2-1; 8 bases align to TRBD1. The DNA for the CDR3 is TGTGCCAGCAGCTCTCCCAGGGGGCGGGGAAATGAGCAGTTCTTC. Its translation: CASSSPRGRGNEQFF.